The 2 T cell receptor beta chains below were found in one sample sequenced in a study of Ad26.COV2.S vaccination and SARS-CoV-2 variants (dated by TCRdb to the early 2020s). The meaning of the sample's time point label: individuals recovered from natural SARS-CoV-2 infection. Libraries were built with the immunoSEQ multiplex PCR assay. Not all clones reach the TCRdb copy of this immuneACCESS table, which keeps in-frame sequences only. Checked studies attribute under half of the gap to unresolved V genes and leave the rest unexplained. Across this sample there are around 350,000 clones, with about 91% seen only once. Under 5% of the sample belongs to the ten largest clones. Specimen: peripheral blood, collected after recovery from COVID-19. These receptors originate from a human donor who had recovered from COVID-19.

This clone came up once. The CDR3 DNA sequence: TGTGCCAGCAGCCGCAGGACTAGCGGGGCAGAGACCCAGTACTTC. Translated: CASSRRTSGAETQYF. V usage is TRBV2 and J usage is TRBJ2-5; 12 nucleotides agree with TRBD2. The CDR3 extends over 15 amino acids. Germline values: CDR1 SNHLY, CDR2 FYNNEI. The junction had 6 bases not matched to a gene; V was cut back by 6 bases and J by 4 bases.

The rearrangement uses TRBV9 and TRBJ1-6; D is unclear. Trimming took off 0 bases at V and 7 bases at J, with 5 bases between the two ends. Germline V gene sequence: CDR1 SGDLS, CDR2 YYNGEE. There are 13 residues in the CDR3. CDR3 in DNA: TGTGCCAGCAGCGTAGCTAAGAATTCACCCCTCCACTTT. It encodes CASSVAKNSPLHF.